These 16 T cell receptor beta chains came from one sample sequenced in a study of response to subunit inactivated influenza vaccine. Via MiXCR, TCRdb re-called the RT-PCR reads, giving one row per CDR3 protein. The data show 590,000 or so distinct CDR3 sequences, approximately 15% seen once. The sequencing used PBMCs from blood, collected 14 days before vaccination. The receptors were gathered from a man between 45 and 60 years old who received an inactivated influenza vaccine.

This clonotype appeared a few times. The chain links TRBV2 to TRBJ2-1; tentative D call: TRBD2 (7 bases). Germline-derived CDR1 and CDR2 are SNHLY and FYNNEI. V lost 8 bases to trimming and J lost 6 bases, with 14 bases between them. This CDR3 is built from 13 residues. CDR3 amino acids: CASLGGALNEQFF. The CDR3 coding sequence is TGTGCCAGCTTGGGGGGGGCGCTCAATGAGCAGTTCTTC.

The CDR3 protein is CASSSGRRNEQFF. The CDR3 DNA follows: TGTGCCAGCAGCTCGGGACGCCGAAATGAGCAGTTCTTC. The chain is built from TRBV13 and TRBJ2-1; TRBD1 or TRBD2 may be the D gene (5 bases each). This CDR3 has 13 amino acids. The germline V gene has CDR1 PRHDT and CDR2 FYEKMQ (reference sequence). V gave up 4 bases and J gave up 7 bases, with 11 bases separating them.

The V call is TRBV5-1, the J call TRBJ2-5; tentative D call: TRBD1 (6 bases). The germline V gene has CDR1 SGHRS and CDR2 YFSETQ. V was clipped by 5 bases and J by 5 bases, with 13 bases between them. The CDR3 runs 13 residues. The CDR3 DNA reads as TGCGCCAGCAGAGTGGGGGCTGAGGAGACCCAGTACTTC. Protein: CASRVGAEETQYF. Combining the CDR3 with reference TRBV5-1 and TRBJ2-5 gives the whole variable domain KAGVTQTPRYLIKTRGQQVTLSCSPISGHRSVSWYQQTPGQGLQFLFEYFSETQRNKGNFPGRFSGRQFSNSRSEMNVSTLELGDSALYLCASRVGAEETQYFGPGTRLLVL.

V and J are TRBV12-3 or TRBV12-4 and TRBJ1-4, with TRBD1 matching over 7 bases. Unmatched junction bases numbered 11, after V lost 5 bases and J lost 8 bases. The CDR3 contains 15 residues. CDR3 sequence (DNA): TGTGCCAGCAGTAAGGAGGGGGCGATGGAGGAAAAACTGTTTTTT. It encodes CASSKEGAMEEKLFF.

The chain has TRBV4-3 and TRBJ1-2, with a possible D match to TRBD1 (5 bases). V was pared by 0 bases and J by 4 bases, with 9 bases between. Germline CDR1 is LGHNA and CDR2 is YSLEER. The CDR3 is made up of 14 amino acids. In DNA form, the CDR3 reads TGCGCCAGCAGCCAAGATTGGGGGACCTATGGCTACACCTTC. It translates to CASSQDWGTYGYTF.

This clonotype was counted a few times. The V call is TRBV6-2 or TRBV6-3, the J call TRBJ2-2; TRBD2 aligns across 10 bases. The germline gives CDR1 MNHEY, CDR2 SVGEGT. CDR3 length equals 15 residues. J was trimmed by 3 bases and V by 7 bases; bases with no gene match: 5. CDR3 DNA sequence: TGTGCCAGCAAAGCTAGCGGGAGCTACACCGGGGAGCTGTTTTTT. Its protein product is CASKASGSYTGELFF.

V gene TRBV10-3 combines with J gene TRBJ2-7; 16 bases map to TRBD2. J was trimmed by 6 bases and V by 11 bases; bases with no gene match: 10. Per the germline V gene, CDR1 is ENHRY and CDR2 is SYGVKD. There are 15 residues in the CDR3. The CDR3 bases are TGTGCCTCCCGAGGGACTAGCGGGAGGGCCCTCGAGCAGTACTTC. It encodes CASRGTSGRALEQYF.

The chain couples TRBV7-9 to TRBJ2-2; D might be TRBD1 (6 bases). Germline loops: CDR1 SEHNR, CDR2 FQNEAQ (reference sequence). Trimming removed 5 bases from V and 5 bases from J, with 12 bases in between. This CDR3 comprises 14 residues. The CDR3, as DNA: TGTGCCAGCAGCGCATGGACAGCTACCGGGGAGCTGTTTTTT. Amino acids: CASSAWTATGELFF.

In its sample, this clonotype was seen many times. This sequence joins TRBV11-2 and TRBJ2-7; 8 bases line up with TRBD1. This CDR3 contains 15 residues. Germline CDR1 and CDR2: SGHAT and FQNNGV. V was clipped by 4 bases and J by 3 bases; unmatched bases: 8. CDR3 residues: CASSSIRGRFYEQYF. The DNA for the CDR3 is TGTGCCAGCAGCTCGATCAGGGGGCGATTCTACGAGCAGTACTTC.

J is TRBJ2-2 and V is TRBV11-2, with TRBD1 as a possible D gene (6 bases). Germline V gene lookup returns CDR1 SGHAT and CDR2 FQNNGV. Trimming removed 1 base at V and 6 bases at J, with 12 bases between. CDR3 length: 15 amino acids. The CDR3 is CASSLGSGAAGELFF. The CDR3 nucleotides are TGTGCCAGCAGCTTAGGGTCAGGGGCTGCCGGGGAGCTGTTTTTT.

This clonotype was counted a single time. This chain connects TRBV5-4 to TRBJ2-1; TRBD2 aligns across 9 bases. V shed 4 bases, J shed 8 bases, and the junction held 13 bases outside the gene matches. This CDR3 comprises 16 residues. Germline CDR1 SGHNT, CDR2 YYREEE (reference sequence). The CDR3 reads CASSDSGSMKRDEQFF. The DNA for the CDR3 is TGTGCCAGCAGCGATAGCGGGAGTATGAAGAGGGATGAGCAGTTCTTC.

This clonotype was counted only a few times. The CDR3 here is CASRRKGNSYEQYF. Written as DNA, the CDR3 is TGTGCCAGCAGAAGGAAGGGGAATTCCTACGAGCAGTACTTC. This chain joins TRBV6-2 or TRBV6-3 and TRBJ2-7; the D gene is possibly TRBD1 (5 bases). CDR1 and CDR2 (germline): MNHEY, SVGEGT. The CDR3 is 14 amino acids. V was trimmed by 6 bases and J by 1 base, leaving 13 bases between them.

This rearrangement joins TRBV3-1 to TRBJ2-3; no firm D call. Germline V CDR1 and CDR2: LGHDT, YNNKEL (reference sequence). Trimming cost V 0 bases and J 0 bases, with 7 bases left between them. The CDR3 is 15 residues long. Here the CDR3 DNA reads TGTGCCAGCAGCCAAGATCAAGCCAGCACAGATACGCAGTATTTT. This codes for CASSQDQASTDTQYF.

This clonotype was observed a handful of times. The V call is TRBV2, the J call TRBJ2-7, with D perhaps matching TRBD1 or TRBD2 (5 bases each). This CDR3 spans 14 amino acids. V was trimmed by 4 bases and J by 0 bases, leaving 10 bases between them. Germline V gives CDR1 SNHLY, CDR2 FYNNEI. This chain's CDR3 is CASSADTSSYEQYF. The DNA for the CDR3 is TGTGCCAGCAGTGCGGACACTAGCTCCTACGAGCAGTACTTC.

This clonotype occurred a few times. The chain has TRBV12-3 or TRBV12-4 and TRBJ1-1, with D possibly TRBD1 on 6 matching bases. V was cut by 6 bases and J by 1 base, with 12 bases left in between. The CDR3 spans 14 residues. CDR3 residues: CASSNTGRNTEAFF. The CDR3 nucleotides read TGTGCCAGCAGCAACACAGGGAGGAACACTGAAGCTTTCTTT.

A few counts support this clonotype. Given the absence of the conserved phenylalanine or tryptophan at the CDR3 end, a read error is likely. The DNA is omitted, as the CDR3 cannot be located on it reliably, and the CDR3 follows TCRdb's listing. CDR3 region: CASSLFLWVHPPRI. This chain joins TRBV12-3 or TRBV12-4 and TRBJ1-1; TRBD1, the table's D call, was not compared with the DNA. The CDR3 totals 14 residues, both ends included.